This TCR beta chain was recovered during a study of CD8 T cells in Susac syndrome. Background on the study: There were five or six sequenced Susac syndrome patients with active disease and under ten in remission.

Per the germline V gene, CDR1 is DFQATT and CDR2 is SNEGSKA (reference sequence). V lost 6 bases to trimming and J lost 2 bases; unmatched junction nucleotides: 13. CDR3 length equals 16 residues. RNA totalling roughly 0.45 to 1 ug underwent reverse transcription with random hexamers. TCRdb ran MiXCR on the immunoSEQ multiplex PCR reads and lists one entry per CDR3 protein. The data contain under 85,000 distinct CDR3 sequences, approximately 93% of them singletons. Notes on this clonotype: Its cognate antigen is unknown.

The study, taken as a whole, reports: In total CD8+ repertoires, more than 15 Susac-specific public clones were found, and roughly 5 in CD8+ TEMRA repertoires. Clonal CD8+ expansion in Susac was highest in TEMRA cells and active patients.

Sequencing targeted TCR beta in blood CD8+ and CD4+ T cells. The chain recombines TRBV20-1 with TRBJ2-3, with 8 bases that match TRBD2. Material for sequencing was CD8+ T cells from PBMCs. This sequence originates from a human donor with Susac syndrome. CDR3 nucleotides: TGCAGTGCCCCACTTTGGGGGCGGGGGGTCACAGATACGCAGTATTTT. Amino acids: CSAPLWGRGVTDTQYF.